These 18 T cell receptor beta chains were all obtained from the same sample, sequenced in a study of T cells in women clearing cervical HPV infection. The protocol was immunoSEQ multiplex PCR, while the TCRdb copy is restricted to in-frame clones and leaves out a portion. The specimen's table records under 35,000 clones. The specimen sequenced was blood buffy coat. Every receptor here comes from a woman between 18 and 70 years old with a cervical HPV16 infection that either progressed to CIN3+ or cleared (not recorded which).

Note on this clone: From the germline J gene comes the end of the CDR3, since the read stops 3 residues before it. This sequence joins TRBV4-2 and TRBJ2-5; 11 bases match TRBD2. Trimming removed 1 base from V and 5 bases from J; junction bases left unmatched: 9. Germline V gene sequence: CDR1 LGHNA, CDR2 YNFKEQ. The CDR3 is made up of 17 amino acids. The CDR3 sequence: CASSQGSGRGLRETQYF. The DNA read from the CDR3 is TGTGCCAGCAGCCAAGGTAGCGGGAGGGGGTTAAGGGAGACC.

A word on this clone: The CDR3 end lies 3 residues beyond the end of the read and is filled in from the germline J gene. The chain couples TRBV19 to TRBJ1-1; possible D gene TRBD1, 5 bases. From germline, CDR1 is LNHDA and CDR2 SQIVND (reference sequence). V was trimmed by 2 bases and J by 3 bases, leaving 7 bases between them. There are 13 residues in the CDR3. The CDR3 sequence is CASSIQGYTEAFF. The sequenced CDR3 bases are TGTGCCAGTAGTATACAGGGATACACTGAA.

To note about this clone: Coverage ceases 3 residues before the CDR3 finishes, and the germline J gene fills in the end. The V and J genes are TRBV12-3 or TRBV12-4 and TRBJ2-1; TRBD2 aligns across 7 bases. The CDR3 covers 14 residues. V shed 5 bases and J 2 bases; nucleotides not matched to a gene: 3. The CDR3: CASSMSGAYNEQFF. The sequenced CDR3 bases are TGTGCCAGCAGTATGAGCGGGGCCTACAATGAG.

As to this clone: Read data end 3 residues before the CDR3 end; the end is taken from the germline J gene. This chain uses TRBV19 with TRBJ1-2; D is uncertain. Germline V gene data show CDR1 as LNHDA and CDR2 as SQIVND (reference sequence). This CDR3 is 16 amino acids long. CDR3 bases read: TGTGCCAGTAGTATTTACCCAGGAGTACGAAACAATGAC. The encoded protein is CASSIYPGVRNND. The CDR3 reads in full as CASSIYPGVRNNDYTF.

Remarks on this clone: The read ends 3 residues before the CDR3 terminus; that terminus is restored from the germline J gene. V and J are TRBV11-3 and TRBJ2-2; 10 nucleotides align to TRBD1. The CDR3 runs to 14 residues. CDR1 and CDR2 from the germline V gene are SGHNT and YENEEA. V shed 7 bases and J 5 bases; nucleotides not matched to a gene: 4. Partial CDR3 DNA: TGTGCCAGCAAAAGACAGGGGGCAACCGGGGAG. As protein: CASKRQGATGE. In full, the CDR3 reads CASKRQGATGELFF.

CDR3 amino acids: CASSEGSNQPQHF. Incomplete CDR3 DNA: TGTGCCAGCAGTGAGGGCAGCAATCAGCCC. J is TRBJ1-5 and V is TRBV2; D not resolved. The CDR3 extends 3 residues past the end of the read, so its final part is completed from the germline J gene. V dropped 3 bases and J dropped 1 base, with 4 bases sitting between them. CDR1 is SNHLY and CDR2 is FYNNEI in the germline V gene. The CDR3 runs 13 residues.

This CDR3 is CASSVGTGLYSYEQYF. The CDR3 DNA, read in part, is TGTGCCAGCAGCGTAGGTACAGGGCTGTACTCCTACGAG. V gene TRBV9 combines with J gene TRBJ2-7; TRBD1 might be the D (6 bases). Read sequence stops 3 residues before the CDR3 end, and the germline J gene provides the missing end. There are 16 residues in the CDR3. Germline V gives CDR1 SGDLS, CDR2 YYNGEE. Trimming left V 0 bases short and J 0 bases short, with 13 bases between.

Comment on this clone: An end of the junction does not agree with germline; a read error may underlie this. The CDR3 is cut off 3 residues early in the read; its end comes from the germline J gene. The chain carries TRBV7-7 and TRBJ2-5; TRBD1 matches at 10 bases. Germline assignment: CDR1 SSHAT and CDR2 FNYEAQ (reference sequence). CDR3 size: 15 residues. Here the CDR3 reads CASSLGQGDSETQYF. The sequenced part of the CDR3 DNA is TGTGCTAGCAGCTTAGGACAGGGGGATAGCGAGACC.

The CDR3 region is CASSPGVGIYEQYF. Incomplete CDR3 DNA: TGTGCCAGCAGCCCAGGGGTAGGGATCTACGAG. V is TRBV11-3 and J is TRBJ2-7; D is perhaps TRBD1 (6 bases). With the read ending 3 residues before the CDR3 end, the germline J gene is used to fill in that end. This CDR3 spans 14 amino acids. CDR1 is SGHNT and CDR2 is YENEEA in the germline V gene. The V gene lost 5 bases and the J gene lost 3 bases, with 14 bases spanning the gap.

Details on this clone: The read gets to within 3 residues of the CDR3 end, and the germline J gene fills in the rest. This rearrangement joins TRBV6-1 to TRBJ1-6; TRBD1 agrees at 10 bases. Trimming at V came to 4 bases and at J to 6 bases, leaving 0 bases not matched to a gene. Germline CDR1 is MNHNS and CDR2 is SASEGT. This CDR3 contains 14 residues. CDR3 protein: CASSGDRGNSPLHF. The CDR3 bases that were read are TGTGCCAGCAGTGGGGACAGGGGTAATTCACCC.

As for this clone: The read ends 3 residues early relative to the CDR3; the germline J gene fills the gap. J is TRBJ2-2 and V is TRBV6-2 or TRBV6-3; 12 bases align to TRBD2. Germline V CDR1 and CDR2: MNHEY, SVGEGT. The junction had 7 bases not matched to a gene; V was cut back by 2 bases and J by 6 bases. The CDR3 covers 17 residues. The part of the CDR3 DNA that was read is TGTGCCAGCAGTTACCTACTAGCGGGAGGTGCCCCCGGGGAG. This translates into CASSYLLAGGAPGE. The CDR3 in its entirety is CASSYLLAGGAPGELFF.

For this clone: The read stops 3 residues short of the end of the CDR3; the missing end is completed from the germline J gene. The chain is built from TRBV7-8 and TRBJ1-3, with no clear D. The CDR3 has 16 amino acids. The germline CDR1 and CDR2 sequences are SGHVS and FQNEAQ. V was clipped by 8 bases and J by 0 bases, with 17 bases between them. Here the CDR3 reads CASSLSGQSSGNTIYF. The CDR3 bases that were read are TGTGCCAGCTCGTTGTCTGGGCAGTCCTCTGGAAACACC.

A word on this clone: The CDR3 goes on 3 residues after the read ends, and that part is filled in from the germline J gene. The V gene is TRBV6-4, the J gene TRBJ2-3; no clear D gene. The CDR3 sequence is 16 residues long. From germline, CDR1 is MRHNA and CDR2 SNTAGT. V dropped 0 bases and J dropped 6 bases, with 16 bases sitting between them. The DNA read from the CDR3 is TGTGCCAGCAGTGACTCGTCTTCCAGCGCGGCGGATACG. Translating it yields CASSDSSSSAADT. The full CDR3 sequence reads CASSDSSSSAADTQYF.

On this clone itself: Coverage ceases 3 residues before the CDR3 finishes, and the germline J gene fills in the end. The genes are TRBV7-2 and TRBJ2-1; D is undetermined. The germline V and J ends were trimmed by 2 bases and 4 bases, with 12 bases remaining between them. CDR3 length: 15 residues. Germline loops: CDR1 SGHTA, CDR2 FQGNSA. The CDR3 sequence is CASSLSGRVYNEQFF. Incomplete CDR3 DNA: TGTGCCAGCAGCTTAAGTGGCCGGGTGTACAATGAG.

A note on this clone: The CDR3 extends 3 residues past the end of the read, so its final part is completed from the germline J gene. The chain joins TRBV6-2 or TRBV6-3 to TRBJ2-3, with 10 bases fitting TRBD1. CDR1 is MNHEY, CDR2 SVGEGT, per germline. The CDR3 has 13 residues. The V segment lost 10 bases and the J segment 1 base; nucleotides outside the gene matches: 2. CDR3 sequence: CATGQGGTDTQYF. The CDR3 bases that were read are TGTGCCACCGGACAGGGGGGCACAGATACG.

A note on this clone: From the germline J gene comes the end of the CDR3, since the read stops 3 residues before it. The chain recombines TRBV20-1 with TRBJ1-3, with no clear D. Deletions cut 0 bases from V and 0 bases from J, with 9 bases between. Germline values: CDR1 DFQATT, CDR2 SNEGSKA (reference sequence). The CDR3 contains 15 residues. Partial CDR3 DNA: TGCAGTGCTAGAGAAGAAAGAGGCTCTGGAAACACC. Its protein product is CSAREERGSGNT. The whole CDR3 reads CSAREERGSGNTIYF.

Comment on this clone: The read terminates 3 residues before the CDR3 end, so the remaining end is supplied by the germline J gene. The rearrangement uses TRBV20-1 and TRBJ2-2, with D perhaps matching TRBD2 (6 bases). The germline CDR1 and CDR2 sequences are DFQATT and SNEGSKA (reference sequence). This CDR3 comprises 14 residues. The CDR3 bases that were read are TGCAGTGCTAGAGATATCGGGGAGGATGAAAAG. It yields the protein CSARDIGEDEK. The full-length CDR3 reads as CSARDIGEDEKLFF.

Worth noting for this clone: Read coverage stops 3 residues before the CDR3 terminus; the germline J gene supplies the remainder. The rearrangement uses TRBV20-1 and TRBJ1-6; no reliable D call. The CDR3 totals 16 residues. Trimming stripped 4 bases from V and 1 base from J, with 14 bases between. From germline, CDR1 is DFQATT and CDR2 SNEGSKA (reference sequence). Partial CDR3 DNA: TGCAGTGCTACCGATGCCGCAGGATCCTATAATTCACCC. Its translation: CSATDAAGSYNSP. The whole CDR3 reads CSATDAAGSYNSPLHF.